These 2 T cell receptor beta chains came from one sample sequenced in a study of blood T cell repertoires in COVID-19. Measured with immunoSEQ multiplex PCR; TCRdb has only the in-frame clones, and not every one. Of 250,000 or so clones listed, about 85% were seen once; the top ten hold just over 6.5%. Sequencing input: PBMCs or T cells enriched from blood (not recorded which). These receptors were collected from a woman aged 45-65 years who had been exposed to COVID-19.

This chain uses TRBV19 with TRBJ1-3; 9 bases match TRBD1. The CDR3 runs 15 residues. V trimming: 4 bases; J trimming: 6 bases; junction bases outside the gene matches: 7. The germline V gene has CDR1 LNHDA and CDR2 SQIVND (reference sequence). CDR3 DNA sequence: TGTGCCAGTAGTACCGGGACAGGGAGAGAAAACACCATATATTTT. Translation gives CASSTGTGRENTIYF.

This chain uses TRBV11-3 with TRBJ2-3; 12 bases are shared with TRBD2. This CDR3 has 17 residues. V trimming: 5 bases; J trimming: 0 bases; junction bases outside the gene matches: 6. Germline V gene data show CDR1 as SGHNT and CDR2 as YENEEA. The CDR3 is CASSPRTSGASTDTQYF. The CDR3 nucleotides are TGTGCCAGCAGCCCGAGGACTAGCGGGGCGAGCACAGATACGCAGTATTTT. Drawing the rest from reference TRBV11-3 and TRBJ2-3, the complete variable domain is EAGVVQSPRYKIIEKKQPVAFWCNPISGHNTLYWYLQNLGQGPELLIRYENEEAVDDSQLPKDRFSAERLKGVDSTLKIQPAELGDSAVYLCASSPRTSGASTDTQYFGPGTRLTVL.